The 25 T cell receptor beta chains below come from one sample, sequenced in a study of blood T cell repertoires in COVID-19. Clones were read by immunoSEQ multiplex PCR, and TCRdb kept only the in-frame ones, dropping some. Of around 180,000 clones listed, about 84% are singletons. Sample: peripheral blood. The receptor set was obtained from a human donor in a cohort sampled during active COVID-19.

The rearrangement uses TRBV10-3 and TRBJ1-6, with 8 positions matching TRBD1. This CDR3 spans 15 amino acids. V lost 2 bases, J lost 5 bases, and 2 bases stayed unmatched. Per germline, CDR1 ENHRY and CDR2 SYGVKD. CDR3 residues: CAISEGTGDNSPLHF. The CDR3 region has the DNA TGTGCCATCAGTGAGGGGACAGGAGATAATTCACCCCTCCACTTT.

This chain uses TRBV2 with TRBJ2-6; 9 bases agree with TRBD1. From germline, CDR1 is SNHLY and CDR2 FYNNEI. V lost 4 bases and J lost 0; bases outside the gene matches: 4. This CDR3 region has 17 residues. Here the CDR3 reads CASSVETGGSGANVLTF. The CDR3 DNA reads TGTGCCAGCAGTGTTGAGACAGGGGGCTCTGGGGCCAACGTCCTGACTTTC.

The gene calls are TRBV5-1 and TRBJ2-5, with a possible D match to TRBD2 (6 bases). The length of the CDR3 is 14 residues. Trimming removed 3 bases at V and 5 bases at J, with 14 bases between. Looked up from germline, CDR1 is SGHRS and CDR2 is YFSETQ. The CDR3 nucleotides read TGCGCCAGCAGCTCCGACGGGGGTACGGAGACCCAGTACTTC. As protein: CASSSDGGTETQYF.

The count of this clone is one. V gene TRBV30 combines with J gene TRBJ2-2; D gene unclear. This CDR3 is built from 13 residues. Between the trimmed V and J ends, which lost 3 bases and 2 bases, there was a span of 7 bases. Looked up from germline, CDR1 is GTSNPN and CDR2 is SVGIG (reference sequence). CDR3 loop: CAWRGLNTGELFF. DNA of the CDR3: TGTGCCTGGAGGGGCCTAAACACCGGGGAGCTGTTTTTT.

This chain's CDR3 is CASSSGTGRQTQYF. The CDR3 region has the DNA TGTGCCAGCAGTTCGGGGACAGGGCGGCAGACCCAGTACTTC. The rearrangement joins TRBV6-5 to TRBJ2-5, with 9 bases aligning to TRBD1. Germline V CDR1 and CDR2: MNHEY, SVGAGI. V trimming: 4 bases; J trimming: 6 bases; junction bases outside the gene matches: 6. This CDR3 is 14 amino acids long.

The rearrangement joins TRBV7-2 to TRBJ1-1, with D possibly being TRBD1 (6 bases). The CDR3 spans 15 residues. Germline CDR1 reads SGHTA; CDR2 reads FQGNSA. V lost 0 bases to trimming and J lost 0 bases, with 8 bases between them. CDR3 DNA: TGTGCCAGCAGCTTAGCTACAGGGATGAACACTGAAGCTTTCTTT. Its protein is CASSLATGMNTEAFF.

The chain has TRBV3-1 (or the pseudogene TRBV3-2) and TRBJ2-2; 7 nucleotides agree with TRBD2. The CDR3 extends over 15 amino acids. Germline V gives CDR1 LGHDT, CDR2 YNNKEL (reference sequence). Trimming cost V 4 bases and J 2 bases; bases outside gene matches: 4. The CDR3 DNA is TGTGCCAGCAGCCTTACGGGGGGTAACACCGGGGAGCTGTTTTTT. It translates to CASSLTGGNTGELFF.

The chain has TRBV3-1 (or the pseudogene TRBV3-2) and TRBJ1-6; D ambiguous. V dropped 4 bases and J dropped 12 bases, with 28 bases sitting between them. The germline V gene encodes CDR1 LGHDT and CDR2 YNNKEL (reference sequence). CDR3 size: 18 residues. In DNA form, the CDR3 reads TGTGCCAGCAGCCTTGGGATGTCCGAATGGGAGGTATTCGGACCCCTCCACTTT. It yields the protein CASSLGMSEWEVFGPLHF.

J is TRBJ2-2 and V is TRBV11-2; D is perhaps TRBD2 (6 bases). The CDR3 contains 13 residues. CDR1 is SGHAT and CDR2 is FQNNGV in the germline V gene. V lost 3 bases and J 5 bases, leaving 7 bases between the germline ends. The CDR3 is CASSLGGTGELFF. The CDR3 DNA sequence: TGTGCCAGCAGCTTGGGGGGAACCGGGGAGCTGTTTTTT.

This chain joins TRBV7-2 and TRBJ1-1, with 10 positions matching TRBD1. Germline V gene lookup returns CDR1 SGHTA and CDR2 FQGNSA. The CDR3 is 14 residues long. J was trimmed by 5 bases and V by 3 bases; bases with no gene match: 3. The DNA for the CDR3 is TGTGCCAGCAGCTTGGGACAGGGGTATACTGAAGCTTTCTTT. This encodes CASSLGQGYTEAFF.

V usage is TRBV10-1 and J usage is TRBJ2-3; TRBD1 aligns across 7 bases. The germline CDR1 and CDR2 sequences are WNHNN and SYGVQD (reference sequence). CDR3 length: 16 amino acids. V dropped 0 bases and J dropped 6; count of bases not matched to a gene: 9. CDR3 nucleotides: TGCGCCAGCAGTGAGTCGGAGAGGGGGCATGAGGATACGCAGTATTTT. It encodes CASSESERGHEDTQYF.

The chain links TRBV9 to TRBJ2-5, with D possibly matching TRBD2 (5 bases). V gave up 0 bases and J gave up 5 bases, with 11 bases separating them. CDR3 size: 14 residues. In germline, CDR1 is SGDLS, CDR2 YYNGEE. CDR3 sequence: CASSVEAGEETQYF. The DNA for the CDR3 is TGTGCCAGCAGCGTAGAAGCCGGGGAGGAGACCCAGTACTTC. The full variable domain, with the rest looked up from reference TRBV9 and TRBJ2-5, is DSGVTQTPKHLITATGQRVTLRCSPRSGDLSVYWYQQSLDQGLQFLIQYYNGEERAKGNILERFSAQQFPDLHSELNLSSLELGDSALYFCASSVEAGEETQYFGPGTRLLVL.

CDR3 nucleotide sequence: TGCGCCAGCCTCAACACTGAAGCTTTCTTT. Translation gives CASLNTEAFF. V gene TRBV23-1 combines with J gene TRBJ1-1; D gene ambiguous. TRBV23-1 is marked as an open reading frame, function uncertain. The CDR3 loop spans 10 amino acids. V lost 8 bases and J lost 2, with 3 bases in between.

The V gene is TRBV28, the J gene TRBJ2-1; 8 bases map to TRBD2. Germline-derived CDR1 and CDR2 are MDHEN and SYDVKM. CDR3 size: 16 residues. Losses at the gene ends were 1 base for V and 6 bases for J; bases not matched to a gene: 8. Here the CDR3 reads CASSLFPGRDGNEQFF. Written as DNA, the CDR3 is TGTGCCAGCAGTTTATTCCCCGGGAGGGACGGCAATGAGCAGTTCTTC.

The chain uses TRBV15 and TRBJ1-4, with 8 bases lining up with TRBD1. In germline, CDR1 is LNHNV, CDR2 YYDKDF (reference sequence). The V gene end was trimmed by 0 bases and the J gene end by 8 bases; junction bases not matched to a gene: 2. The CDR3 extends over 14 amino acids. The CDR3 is CATSRDRGLEKLFF. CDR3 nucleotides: TGTGCCACCAGCAGAGACAGGGGGCTCGAAAAACTGTTTTTT.

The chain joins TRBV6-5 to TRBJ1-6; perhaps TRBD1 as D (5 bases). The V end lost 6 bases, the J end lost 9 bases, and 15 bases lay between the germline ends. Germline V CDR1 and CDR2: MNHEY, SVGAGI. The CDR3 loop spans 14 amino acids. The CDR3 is CASSSGHVGSPLHF. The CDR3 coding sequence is TGTGCCAGCAGCTCCGGACACGTTGGTTCACCCCTCCACTTT.

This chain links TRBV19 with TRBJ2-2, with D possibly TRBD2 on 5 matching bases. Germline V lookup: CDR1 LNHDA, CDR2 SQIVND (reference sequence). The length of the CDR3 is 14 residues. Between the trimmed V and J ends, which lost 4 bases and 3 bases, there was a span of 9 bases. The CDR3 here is CASSKGLDTGELFF. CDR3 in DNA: TGTGCCAGTAGTAAAGGACTCGACACCGGGGAGCTGTTTTTT.

The CDR3 DNA sequence: TGTGCCAGCAGTGAATCTGGGGACAGCAGCTACGAGCAGTACTTC. Translated, it gives CASSESGDSSYEQYF. This chain joins TRBV25-1 and TRBJ2-7; 7 positions agree with TRBD1. Unmatched junction bases numbered 6, after V lost 1 base and J lost 3 bases. The CDR3 extends over 15 amino acids. In germline, CDR1 is MGHDK, CDR2 SYGVNS.

This CDR3 is CASSVPPAGQAGWVNTEAFF. CDR3 in DNA: TGTGCCAGCAGCGTTCCCCCCGCGGGACAGGCAGGGTGGGTGAACACTGAAGCTTTCTTT. This chain links TRBV9 with TRBJ1-1; 8 nucleotides line up with TRBD1. Per germline, CDR1 SGDLS and CDR2 YYNGEE. The CDR3 is 20 residues long. Trimming cost V 2 bases and J 0 bases; bases outside gene matches: 18.

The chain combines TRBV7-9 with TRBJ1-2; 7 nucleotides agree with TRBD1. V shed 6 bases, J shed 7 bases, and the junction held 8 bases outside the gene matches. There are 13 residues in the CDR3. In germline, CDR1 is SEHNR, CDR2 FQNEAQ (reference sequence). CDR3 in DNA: TGTGCCAGCAGATCTATTACAGGGGTTGGCTACACCTTC. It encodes CASRSITGVGYTF.

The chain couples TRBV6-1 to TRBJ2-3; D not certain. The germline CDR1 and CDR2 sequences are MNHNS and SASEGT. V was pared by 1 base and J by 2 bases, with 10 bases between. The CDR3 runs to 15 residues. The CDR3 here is CASSEGVRVTDTQYF. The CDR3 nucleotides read TGTGCCAGCAGTGAAGGGGTCCGGGTCACAGATACGCAGTATTTT.

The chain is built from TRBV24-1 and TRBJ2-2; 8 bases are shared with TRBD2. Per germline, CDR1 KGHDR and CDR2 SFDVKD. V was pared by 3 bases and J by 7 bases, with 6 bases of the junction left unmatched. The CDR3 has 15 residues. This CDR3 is CATSDGGGRGGELFF. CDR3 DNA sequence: TGTGCCACCAGTGATGGCGGGGGGCGAGGCGGGGAGCTGTTTTTT.

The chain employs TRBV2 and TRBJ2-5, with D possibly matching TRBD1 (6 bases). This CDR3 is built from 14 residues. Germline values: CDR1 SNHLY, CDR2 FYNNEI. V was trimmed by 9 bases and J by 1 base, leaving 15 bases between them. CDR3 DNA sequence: TGTGCCAGTAACCGGGACATAACCCAAGAGACCCAGTACTTC. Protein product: CASNRDITQETQYF.

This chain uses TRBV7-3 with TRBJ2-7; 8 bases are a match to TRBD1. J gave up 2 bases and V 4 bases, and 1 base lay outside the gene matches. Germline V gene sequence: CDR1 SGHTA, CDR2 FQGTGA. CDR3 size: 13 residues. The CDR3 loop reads CASSWGQAYEQYF. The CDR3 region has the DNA TGTGCCAGCAGCTGGGGACAGGCCTACGAGCAGTACTTC. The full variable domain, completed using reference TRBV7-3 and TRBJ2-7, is GAGVSQTPSNKVTEKGKYVELRCDPISGHTALYWYRQSLGQGPEFLIYFQGTGAADDSGLPNDRFFAVRPEGSVSTLKIQRTERGDSAVYLCASSWGQAYEQYFGPGTRLTVT.

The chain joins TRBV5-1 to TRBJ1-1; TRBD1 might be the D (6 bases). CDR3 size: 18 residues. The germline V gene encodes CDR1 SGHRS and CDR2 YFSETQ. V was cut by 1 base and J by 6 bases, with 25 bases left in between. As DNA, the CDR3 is TGCGCCAGCAGCTTGCGGGGGGCGACCTCTCCTTTGAAGGCTGAAGCTTTCTTT. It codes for CASSLRGATSPLKAEAFF.